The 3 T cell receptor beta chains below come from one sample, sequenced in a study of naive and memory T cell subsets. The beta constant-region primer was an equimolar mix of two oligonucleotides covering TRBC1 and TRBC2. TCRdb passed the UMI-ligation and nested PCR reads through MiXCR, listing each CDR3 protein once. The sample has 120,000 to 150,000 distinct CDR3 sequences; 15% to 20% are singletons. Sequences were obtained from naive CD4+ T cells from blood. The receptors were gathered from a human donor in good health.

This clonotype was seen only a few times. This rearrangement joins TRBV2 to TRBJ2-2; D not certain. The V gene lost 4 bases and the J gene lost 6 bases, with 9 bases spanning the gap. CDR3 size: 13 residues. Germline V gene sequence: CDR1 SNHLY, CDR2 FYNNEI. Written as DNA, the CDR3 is TGTGCCAGCAGTGTAGGTTCGGCCGGGGAGCTGTTTTTT. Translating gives CASSVGSAGELFF.

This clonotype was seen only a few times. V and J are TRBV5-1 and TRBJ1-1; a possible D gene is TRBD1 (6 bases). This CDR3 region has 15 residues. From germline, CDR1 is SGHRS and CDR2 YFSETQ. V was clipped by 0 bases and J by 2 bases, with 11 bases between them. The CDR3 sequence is CASSLGQALNTEAFF. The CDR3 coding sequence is TGCGCCAGCAGCTTGGGACAGGCCCTTAACACTGAAGCTTTCTTT.

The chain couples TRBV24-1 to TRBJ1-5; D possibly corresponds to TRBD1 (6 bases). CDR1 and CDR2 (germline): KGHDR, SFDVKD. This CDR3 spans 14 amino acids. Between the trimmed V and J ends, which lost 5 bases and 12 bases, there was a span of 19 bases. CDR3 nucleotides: TGTGCCACCAGTGCGGGTGGACAGCACTCACACCAGCATTTT. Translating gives CATSAGGQHSHQHF.